This T cell receptor beta chain emerged from a study of vaccination effects on CD4 cells after COVID-19 (dated by TCRdb to between 2021 and 2024). Background for the entire study: To identify antigen-specific CD4+ T cell clonotypes by their expansion, the ViraFEST assay first stimulated PBMC with viral peptide pools and then applied TCR sequencing. After vaccination, three convalescent patients were sampled both early (day +14) and late (day +241, +227, +161 respectively). Approximately 2 million PBMC per well were cultured with 9 to 10 ug/ml peptides in IMDM containing approximately 4.7% human AB serum, approximately 10 IU/ml IL-2 and gentamicin. The study compared SARS-CoV-2 spike-specific CD4+ TCR repertoires before and after mRNA vaccination in COVID-19 convalescent patients and infection-naive vaccine recipients. Post-vaccine samples across the study were collected a median of 72 days after the second dose, with a range of 14 to 241. The Oncomine TCR Beta short-read assay on an Illumina iSeq 100 was used to sequence cultures from other donors in the study. Altogether, some 10 COVID-19 convalescent patients and a handful of SARS-CoV-2-naive healthy vaccine recipients made up the full study.

This clone has just a few counts. Its antigen is currently not known. Germline and junction disagree at one end, which may indicate a read error. Overall study results and their limits: The study was limited by a small number of convalescent patients and lacked early post-infection timepoints. Clones induced by infection and clones induced by vaccination both contracted markedly at late timepoints after vaccination, which fits with T cell responses waning over time. In convalescent patients, the post-vaccine spike-reactive repertoire consisted mainly of new vaccine-induced clones, largely distinct from infection-induced clones.

The CDR3 starts with the cysteine, ends with the phenylalanine, and has 15 residues. Only CDR3 DNA is held: 45 bases, read in frame from base 1. In the germline V gene, CDR1 corresponds to MGHDK and CDR2 to SYGVNS. Library preparation used the immunoSEQ multiplex PCR assay. DNA from the cultured and isolated CD4+ T cells underwent TCR beta CDR3 sequencing. Concerning the study's data processing: Non-productive TCR sequences were discarded, and reads were trimmed to the CDR3 region, with only CDR3s of 7 or more amino acids retained. The MANAFEST web app was used to identify antigen-specific clonotypes by comparing expansion in peptide wells with expansion in reference cultures. Positive clones required FDR<0.05 expansion versus reference and all other wells, odds ratio above 5, and frequency above 0.1% in two replicate wells. Clonotypes significantly expanded in SARS-CoV-2 spike wells and in at least one common cold coronavirus spike condition were defined as cross-reactive. Levenshtein distance calculated with the stringdist R package was used to assess CDR3 similarity, and unrooted trees were constructed with ape in R 3.6.1. In TCRdb, the immuneACCESS table is reduced to in-frame sequences with V and J assigned. These tables do not hold every clone; where another copy was compared, an unresolved V gene accounts for under half, and the others remain unexplained. V, J and clone size derive from that table, while D and trimming were established from the DNA sequence. The sample data list some 50,000 clones, and around three quarters of these were observed just once. In total, the top ten clones hold 5.4% of the sample.

After around ten days of culture, CD4+ T cells were isolated with the EasySep CD4+ T cell isolation kit. PCR-confirmed SARS-CoV-2 infection had occurred in convalescent patients between March and December 2020, before the Alpha, Beta and Delta variants emerged in the United States. Participants received two doses of either the BNT162b2 or the mRNA-1273 mRNA SARS-CoV-2 vaccine. Half of the culture medium was replaced with fresh IL-2-containing medium on days 3 and 7. Unless otherwise noted, each peptide stimulation condition was cultured in triplicate wells. PBMC were separated from whole blood using Ficoll-Paque Plus gradient centrifugation and were then either cryopreserved at -140C or used fresh. The QIAamp micro DNA kit was used to extract genomic DNA from the cultured CD4+ T cells.

The sample in question was CD4+ T cells from PBMCs cultured without peptide, obtained after COVID-19 vaccination. This clonotype was obtained from a human donor who had a prior SARS-CoV-2 infection. The chain employs TRBV25-1 and TRBJ2-5; the best D guess is TRBD2, with 7 bases matching. The nucleotide sequence is TGTGCCAGCAGCGAATCCCTCGGGGGGCGGGAGACCCAGTACTTC. It encodes CASSESLGGRETQYF.